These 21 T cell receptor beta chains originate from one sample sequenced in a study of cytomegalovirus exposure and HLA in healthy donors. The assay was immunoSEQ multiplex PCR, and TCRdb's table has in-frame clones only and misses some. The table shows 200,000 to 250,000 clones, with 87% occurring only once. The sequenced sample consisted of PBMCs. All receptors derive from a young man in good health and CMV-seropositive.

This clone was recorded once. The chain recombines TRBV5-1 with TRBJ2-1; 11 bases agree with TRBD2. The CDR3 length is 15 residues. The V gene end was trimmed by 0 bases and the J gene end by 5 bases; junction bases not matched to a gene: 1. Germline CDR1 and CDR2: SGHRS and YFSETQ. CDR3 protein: CASSLELAGDNEQFF. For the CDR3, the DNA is TGCGCCAGCAGCTTGGAACTAGCGGGAGACAATGAGCAGTTCTTC.

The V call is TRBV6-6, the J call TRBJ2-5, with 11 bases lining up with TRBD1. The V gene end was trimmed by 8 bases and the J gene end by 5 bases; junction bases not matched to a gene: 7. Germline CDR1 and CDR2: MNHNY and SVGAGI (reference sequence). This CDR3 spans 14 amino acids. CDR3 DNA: TGTGCCAGCGGCGGACAGGGGGCTTCGGAGACCCAGTACTTC. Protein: CASGGQGASETQYF.

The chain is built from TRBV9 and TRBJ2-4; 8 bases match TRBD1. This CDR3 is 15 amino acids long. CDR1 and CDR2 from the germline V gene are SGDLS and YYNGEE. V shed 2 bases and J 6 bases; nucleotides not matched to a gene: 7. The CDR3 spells CASSVDRGGGNIQYF. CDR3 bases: TGTGCCAGCAGCGTCGACAGGGGCGGTGGAAACATTCAGTACTTC.

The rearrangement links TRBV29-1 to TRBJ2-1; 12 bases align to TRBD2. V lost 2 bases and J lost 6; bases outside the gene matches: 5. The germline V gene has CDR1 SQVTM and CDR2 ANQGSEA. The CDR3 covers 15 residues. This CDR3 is CSVELAGGPSNEQFF. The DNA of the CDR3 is TGCAGCGTTGAACTAGCGGGAGGGCCGAGCAATGAGCAGTTCTTC.

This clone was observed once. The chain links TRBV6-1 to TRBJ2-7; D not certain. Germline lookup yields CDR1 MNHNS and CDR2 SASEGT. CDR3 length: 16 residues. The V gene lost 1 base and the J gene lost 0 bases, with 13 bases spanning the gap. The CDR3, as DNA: TGTGCCAGCAGTGAAGGGGGTAGCTTTAGCTCCTACGAGCAGTACTTC. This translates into CASSEGGSFSSYEQYF.

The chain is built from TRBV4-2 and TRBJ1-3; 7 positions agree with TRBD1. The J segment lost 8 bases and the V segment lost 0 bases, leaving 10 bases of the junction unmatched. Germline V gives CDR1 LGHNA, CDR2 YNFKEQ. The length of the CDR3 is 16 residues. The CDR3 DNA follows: TGTGCCAGCAGCCAAGATCGGGCAGGGGGGACCGACACCATATATTTT. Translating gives CASSQDRAGGTDTIYF.

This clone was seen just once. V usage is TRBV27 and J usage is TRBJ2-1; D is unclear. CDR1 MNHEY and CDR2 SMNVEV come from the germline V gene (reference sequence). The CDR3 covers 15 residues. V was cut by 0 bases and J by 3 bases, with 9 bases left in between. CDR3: CASSLSASGYNEQFF. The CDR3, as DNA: TGTGCCAGCAGTTTATCGGCCTCGGGCTACAATGAGCAGTTCTTC.

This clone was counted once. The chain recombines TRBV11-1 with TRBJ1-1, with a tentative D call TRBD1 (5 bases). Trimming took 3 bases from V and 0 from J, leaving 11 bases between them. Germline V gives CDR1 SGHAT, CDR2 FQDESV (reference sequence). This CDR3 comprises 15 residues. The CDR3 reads CASSFHAGLNTEAFF. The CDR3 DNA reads TGTGCCAGCAGCTTTCACGCAGGGTTGAACACTGAAGCTTTCTTT.

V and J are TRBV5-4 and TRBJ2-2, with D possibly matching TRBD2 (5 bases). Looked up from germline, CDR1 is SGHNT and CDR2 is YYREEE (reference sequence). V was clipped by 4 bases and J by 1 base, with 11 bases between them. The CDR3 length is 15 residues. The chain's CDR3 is CASSLVGVNTGELFF. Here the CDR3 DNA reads TGTGCCAGCAGCCTGGTGGGAGTGAACACCGGGGAGCTGTTTTTT.

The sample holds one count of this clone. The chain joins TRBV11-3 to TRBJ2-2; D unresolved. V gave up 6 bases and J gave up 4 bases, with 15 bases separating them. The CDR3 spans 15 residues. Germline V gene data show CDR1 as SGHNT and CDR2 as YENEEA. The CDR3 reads CASSLGSTGTGELFF. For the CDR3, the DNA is TGTGCCAGCAGTCTCGGGTCGACGGGCACCGGGGAGCTGTTTTTT. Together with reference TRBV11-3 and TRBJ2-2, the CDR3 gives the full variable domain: EAGVVQSPRYKIIEKKQPVAFWCNPISGHNTLYWYLQNLGQGPELLIRYENEEAVDDSQLPKDRFSAERLKGVDSTLKIQPAELGDSAVYLCASSLGSTGTGELFFGEGSRLTVL.

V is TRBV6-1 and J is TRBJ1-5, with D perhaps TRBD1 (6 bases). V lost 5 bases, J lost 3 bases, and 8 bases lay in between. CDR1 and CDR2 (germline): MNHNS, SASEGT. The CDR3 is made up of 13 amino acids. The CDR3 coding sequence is TGTGCCAGCAGTCAGGGGAACAATCAGCCCCAGCATTTT. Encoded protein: CASSQGNNQPQHF.

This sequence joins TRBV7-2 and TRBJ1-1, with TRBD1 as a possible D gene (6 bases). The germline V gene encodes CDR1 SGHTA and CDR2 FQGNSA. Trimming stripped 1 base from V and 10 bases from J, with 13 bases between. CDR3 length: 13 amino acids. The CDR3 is CASSLDSGGGAFF. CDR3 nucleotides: TGTGCCAGCAGCTTAGATTCGGGGGGCGGAGCTTTCTTT.

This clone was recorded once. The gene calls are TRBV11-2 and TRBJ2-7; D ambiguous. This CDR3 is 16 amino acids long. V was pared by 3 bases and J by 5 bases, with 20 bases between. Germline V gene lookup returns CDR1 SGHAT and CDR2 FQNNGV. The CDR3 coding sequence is TGTGCCAGCAGCTTTACCCGACTGGGCGAATGGAACGAGCAGTACTTC. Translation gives CASSFTRLGEWNEQYF.

The CDR3 sequence: CASSDAGQGGTGELFF. DNA of the CDR3: TGTGCCAGCAGTGATGCGGGACAGGGAGGTACCGGGGAGCTGTTTTTT. The chain couples TRBV25-1 to TRBJ2-2; 9 bases fit TRBD1. CDR1 and CDR2 from the germline V gene are MGHDK and SYGVNS. V lost 3 bases to trimming and J lost 5 bases; unmatched junction nucleotides: 7. The CDR3 is made up of 16 amino acids.

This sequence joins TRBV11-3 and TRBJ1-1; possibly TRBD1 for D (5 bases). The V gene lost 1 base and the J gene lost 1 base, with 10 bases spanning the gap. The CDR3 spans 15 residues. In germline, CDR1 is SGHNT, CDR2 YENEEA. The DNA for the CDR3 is TGTGCCAGCAGCTTAGGGGGGTCACCGAACACTGAAGCTTTCTTT. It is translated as CASSLGGSPNTEAFF.

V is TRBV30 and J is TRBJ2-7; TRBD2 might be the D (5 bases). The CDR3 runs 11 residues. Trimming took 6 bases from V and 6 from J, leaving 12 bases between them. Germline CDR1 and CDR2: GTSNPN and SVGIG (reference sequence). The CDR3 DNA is TGTGCCTGCGCCCGGGGTCCCGAGCAGTACTTC. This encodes CACARGPEQYF.

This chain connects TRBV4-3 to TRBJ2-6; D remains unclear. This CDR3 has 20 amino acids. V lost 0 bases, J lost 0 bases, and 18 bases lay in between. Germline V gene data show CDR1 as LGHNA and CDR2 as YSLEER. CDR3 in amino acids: CASSQDSRVRNYSGANVLTF. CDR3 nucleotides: TGCGCCAGCAGCCAAGATAGTCGGGTTCGTAATTACTCTGGGGCCAACGTCCTGACTTTC.

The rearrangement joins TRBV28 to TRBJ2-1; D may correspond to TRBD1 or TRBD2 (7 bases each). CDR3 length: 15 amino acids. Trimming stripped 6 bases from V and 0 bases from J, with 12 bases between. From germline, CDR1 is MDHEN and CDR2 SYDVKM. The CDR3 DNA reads TGTGCCAGCAGAGGGGGCGGGGGCTCCTACAATGAGCAGTTCTTC. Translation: CASRGGGGSYNEQFF. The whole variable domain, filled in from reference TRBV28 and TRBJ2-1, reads DVKVTQSSRYLVKRTGEKVFLECVQDMDHENMFWYRQDPGLGLRLIYFSYDVKMKEKGDIPEGYSVSREKKERFSLILESASTNQTSMYLCASRGGGGSYNEQFFGPGTRLTVL.

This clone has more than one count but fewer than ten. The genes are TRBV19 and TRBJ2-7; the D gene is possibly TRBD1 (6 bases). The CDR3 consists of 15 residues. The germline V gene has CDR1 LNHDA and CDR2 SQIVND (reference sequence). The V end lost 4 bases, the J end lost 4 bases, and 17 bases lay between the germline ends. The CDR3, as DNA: TGTGCCAGTAGTACCTCACCGGACAGAAGATACGAGCAGTACTTC. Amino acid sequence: CASSTSPDRRYEQYF. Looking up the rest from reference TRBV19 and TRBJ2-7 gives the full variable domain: DGGITQSPKYLFRKEGQNVTLSCEQNLNHDAMYWYRQDPGQGLRLIYYSQIVNDFQKGDIAEGYSVSREKKESFPLTVTSAQKNPTAFYLCASSTSPDRRYEQYFGPGTRLTVT.

The CDR3 DNA reads as TGTGCCAGCTCTCCCGGGACAGGGGGTGGAGGCTACACCTTC. It specifies CASSPGTGGGGYTF. The gene calls are TRBV18 and TRBJ1-2; 11 nucleotides match TRBD1. V shed 6 bases, J shed 8 bases, and the junction held 8 bases outside the gene matches. The CDR3 runs 14 residues. CDR1 is KGHSH and CDR2 is LQKENI in the germline V gene.

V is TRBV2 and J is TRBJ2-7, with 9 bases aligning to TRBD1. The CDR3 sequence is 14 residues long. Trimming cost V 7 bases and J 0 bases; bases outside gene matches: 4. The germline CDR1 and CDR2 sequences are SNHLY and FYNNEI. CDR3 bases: TGTGCCAGCACCTTGACAGGGGGCTCCTACGAGCAGTACTTC. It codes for CASTLTGGSYEQYF.